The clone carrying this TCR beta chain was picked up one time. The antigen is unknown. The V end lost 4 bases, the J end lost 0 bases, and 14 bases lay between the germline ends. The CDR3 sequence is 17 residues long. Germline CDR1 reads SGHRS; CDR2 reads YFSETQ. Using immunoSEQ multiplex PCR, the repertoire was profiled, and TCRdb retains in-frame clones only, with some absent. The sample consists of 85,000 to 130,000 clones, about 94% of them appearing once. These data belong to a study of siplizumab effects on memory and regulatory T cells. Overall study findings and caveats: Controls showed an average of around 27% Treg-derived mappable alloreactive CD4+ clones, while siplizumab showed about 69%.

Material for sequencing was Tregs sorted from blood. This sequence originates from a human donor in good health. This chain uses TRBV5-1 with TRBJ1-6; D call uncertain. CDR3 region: CASSPLVRSSYNSPLHF. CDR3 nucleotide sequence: TGCGCCAGCAGCCCCCTCGTCAGAAGCTCCTATAATTCACCCCTCCACTTT.